This T cell receptor (beta chain) was captured in a study of T cell responses to AZD1222 COVID-19 vaccine. Study context: Samples with a second dose at about 4 or about 12 weeks were pooled together.

On this clone: Its target is unknown.

The table came from immunoSEQ multiplex PCR; TCRdb's copy has only in-frame clones and leaves some out. The table lists 100,000 or so clones, roughly 88% of them singletons. Whole-study results and caveats: Of the AZD1222 recipients, only 5 or 6 were seropositive at baseline. Two AZD1222 doses significantly raised spike-specific TCR breadth and depth over controls. Unmutated regions of variants are reportedly targeted by nearly half of spike-specific TCRs.

The CDR3 extends over 14 amino acids. Germline CDR1 is SGDLS and CDR2 is YYNGEE. Deletions cut 0 bases from V and 4 bases from J, with 7 bases between. The TCR comes from an adult in good health. V usage is TRBV9 and J usage is TRBJ2-2; D is uncertain. The starting material was peripheral blood, obtained on day 0 of AZD1222 vaccination. The DNA for the CDR3 is TGTGCCAGCAGCGTAGAGGCCATCACCGGGGAGCTGTTTTTT. Translated: CASSVEAITGELFF.